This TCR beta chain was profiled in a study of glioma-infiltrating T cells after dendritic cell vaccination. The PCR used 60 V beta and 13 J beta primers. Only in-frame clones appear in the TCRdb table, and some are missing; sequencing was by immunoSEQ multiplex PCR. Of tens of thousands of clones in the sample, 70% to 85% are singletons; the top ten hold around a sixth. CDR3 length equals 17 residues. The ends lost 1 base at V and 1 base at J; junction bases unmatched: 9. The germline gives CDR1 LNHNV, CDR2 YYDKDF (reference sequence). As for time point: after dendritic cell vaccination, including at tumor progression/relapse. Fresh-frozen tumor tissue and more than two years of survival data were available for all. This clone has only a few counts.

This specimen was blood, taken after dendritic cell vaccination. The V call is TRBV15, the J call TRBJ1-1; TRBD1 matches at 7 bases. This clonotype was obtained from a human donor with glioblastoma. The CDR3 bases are TGTGCCACCAGCAGAGCACGGACAGGTCCACCGAACACTGAAGCTTTCTTT. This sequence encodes CATSRARTGPPNTEAFF.